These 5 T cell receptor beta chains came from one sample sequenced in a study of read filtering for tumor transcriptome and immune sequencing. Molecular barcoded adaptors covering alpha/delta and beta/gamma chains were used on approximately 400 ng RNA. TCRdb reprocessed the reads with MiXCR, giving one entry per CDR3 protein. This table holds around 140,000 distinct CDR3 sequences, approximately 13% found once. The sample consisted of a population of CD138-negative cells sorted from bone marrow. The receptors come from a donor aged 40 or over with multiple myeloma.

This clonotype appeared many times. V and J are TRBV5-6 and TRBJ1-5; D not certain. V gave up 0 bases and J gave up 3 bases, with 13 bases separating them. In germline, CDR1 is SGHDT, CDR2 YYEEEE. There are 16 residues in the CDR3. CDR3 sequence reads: CASSLEGAGTNQPQHF. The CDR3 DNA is TGTGCCAGCAGCTTGGAAGGTGCGGGAACCAATCAGCCCCAGCATTTT.

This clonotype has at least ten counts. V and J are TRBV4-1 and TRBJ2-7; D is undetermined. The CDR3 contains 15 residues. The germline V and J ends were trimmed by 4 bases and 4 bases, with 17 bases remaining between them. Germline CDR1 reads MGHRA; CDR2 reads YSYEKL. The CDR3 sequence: CASSLDPGVLYEQYF. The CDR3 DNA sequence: TGCGCCAGCAGCCTAGACCCCGGCGTTTTGTACGAGCAGTACTTC.

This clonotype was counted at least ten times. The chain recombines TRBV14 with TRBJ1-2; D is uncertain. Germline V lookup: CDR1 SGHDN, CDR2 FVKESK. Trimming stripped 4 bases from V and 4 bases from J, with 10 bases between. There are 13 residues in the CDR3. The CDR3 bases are TGTGCCAGCAGCCCTCGGACTGGCTATGGCTACACCTTC. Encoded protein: CASSPRTGYGYTF.

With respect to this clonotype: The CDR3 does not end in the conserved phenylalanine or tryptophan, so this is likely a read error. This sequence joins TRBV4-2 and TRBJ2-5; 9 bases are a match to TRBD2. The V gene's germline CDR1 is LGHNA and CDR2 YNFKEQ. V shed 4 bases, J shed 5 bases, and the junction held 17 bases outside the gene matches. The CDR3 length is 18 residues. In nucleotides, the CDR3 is TGTGCCAGCAGCCCAGGGGGGATTAGCGGGAGTGGGGCGGAGACCCAGTACCTC. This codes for CASSPGGISGSGAETQYL.

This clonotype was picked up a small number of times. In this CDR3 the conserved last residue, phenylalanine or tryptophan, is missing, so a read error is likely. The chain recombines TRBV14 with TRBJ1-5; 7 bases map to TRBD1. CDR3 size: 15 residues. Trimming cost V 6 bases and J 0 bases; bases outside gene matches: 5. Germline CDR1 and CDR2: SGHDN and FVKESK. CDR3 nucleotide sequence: TGTGCCAGCAGGTCGACAGGGAATAGCAATCAGCCCCAGCATCTT. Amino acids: CASRSTGNSNQPQHL.